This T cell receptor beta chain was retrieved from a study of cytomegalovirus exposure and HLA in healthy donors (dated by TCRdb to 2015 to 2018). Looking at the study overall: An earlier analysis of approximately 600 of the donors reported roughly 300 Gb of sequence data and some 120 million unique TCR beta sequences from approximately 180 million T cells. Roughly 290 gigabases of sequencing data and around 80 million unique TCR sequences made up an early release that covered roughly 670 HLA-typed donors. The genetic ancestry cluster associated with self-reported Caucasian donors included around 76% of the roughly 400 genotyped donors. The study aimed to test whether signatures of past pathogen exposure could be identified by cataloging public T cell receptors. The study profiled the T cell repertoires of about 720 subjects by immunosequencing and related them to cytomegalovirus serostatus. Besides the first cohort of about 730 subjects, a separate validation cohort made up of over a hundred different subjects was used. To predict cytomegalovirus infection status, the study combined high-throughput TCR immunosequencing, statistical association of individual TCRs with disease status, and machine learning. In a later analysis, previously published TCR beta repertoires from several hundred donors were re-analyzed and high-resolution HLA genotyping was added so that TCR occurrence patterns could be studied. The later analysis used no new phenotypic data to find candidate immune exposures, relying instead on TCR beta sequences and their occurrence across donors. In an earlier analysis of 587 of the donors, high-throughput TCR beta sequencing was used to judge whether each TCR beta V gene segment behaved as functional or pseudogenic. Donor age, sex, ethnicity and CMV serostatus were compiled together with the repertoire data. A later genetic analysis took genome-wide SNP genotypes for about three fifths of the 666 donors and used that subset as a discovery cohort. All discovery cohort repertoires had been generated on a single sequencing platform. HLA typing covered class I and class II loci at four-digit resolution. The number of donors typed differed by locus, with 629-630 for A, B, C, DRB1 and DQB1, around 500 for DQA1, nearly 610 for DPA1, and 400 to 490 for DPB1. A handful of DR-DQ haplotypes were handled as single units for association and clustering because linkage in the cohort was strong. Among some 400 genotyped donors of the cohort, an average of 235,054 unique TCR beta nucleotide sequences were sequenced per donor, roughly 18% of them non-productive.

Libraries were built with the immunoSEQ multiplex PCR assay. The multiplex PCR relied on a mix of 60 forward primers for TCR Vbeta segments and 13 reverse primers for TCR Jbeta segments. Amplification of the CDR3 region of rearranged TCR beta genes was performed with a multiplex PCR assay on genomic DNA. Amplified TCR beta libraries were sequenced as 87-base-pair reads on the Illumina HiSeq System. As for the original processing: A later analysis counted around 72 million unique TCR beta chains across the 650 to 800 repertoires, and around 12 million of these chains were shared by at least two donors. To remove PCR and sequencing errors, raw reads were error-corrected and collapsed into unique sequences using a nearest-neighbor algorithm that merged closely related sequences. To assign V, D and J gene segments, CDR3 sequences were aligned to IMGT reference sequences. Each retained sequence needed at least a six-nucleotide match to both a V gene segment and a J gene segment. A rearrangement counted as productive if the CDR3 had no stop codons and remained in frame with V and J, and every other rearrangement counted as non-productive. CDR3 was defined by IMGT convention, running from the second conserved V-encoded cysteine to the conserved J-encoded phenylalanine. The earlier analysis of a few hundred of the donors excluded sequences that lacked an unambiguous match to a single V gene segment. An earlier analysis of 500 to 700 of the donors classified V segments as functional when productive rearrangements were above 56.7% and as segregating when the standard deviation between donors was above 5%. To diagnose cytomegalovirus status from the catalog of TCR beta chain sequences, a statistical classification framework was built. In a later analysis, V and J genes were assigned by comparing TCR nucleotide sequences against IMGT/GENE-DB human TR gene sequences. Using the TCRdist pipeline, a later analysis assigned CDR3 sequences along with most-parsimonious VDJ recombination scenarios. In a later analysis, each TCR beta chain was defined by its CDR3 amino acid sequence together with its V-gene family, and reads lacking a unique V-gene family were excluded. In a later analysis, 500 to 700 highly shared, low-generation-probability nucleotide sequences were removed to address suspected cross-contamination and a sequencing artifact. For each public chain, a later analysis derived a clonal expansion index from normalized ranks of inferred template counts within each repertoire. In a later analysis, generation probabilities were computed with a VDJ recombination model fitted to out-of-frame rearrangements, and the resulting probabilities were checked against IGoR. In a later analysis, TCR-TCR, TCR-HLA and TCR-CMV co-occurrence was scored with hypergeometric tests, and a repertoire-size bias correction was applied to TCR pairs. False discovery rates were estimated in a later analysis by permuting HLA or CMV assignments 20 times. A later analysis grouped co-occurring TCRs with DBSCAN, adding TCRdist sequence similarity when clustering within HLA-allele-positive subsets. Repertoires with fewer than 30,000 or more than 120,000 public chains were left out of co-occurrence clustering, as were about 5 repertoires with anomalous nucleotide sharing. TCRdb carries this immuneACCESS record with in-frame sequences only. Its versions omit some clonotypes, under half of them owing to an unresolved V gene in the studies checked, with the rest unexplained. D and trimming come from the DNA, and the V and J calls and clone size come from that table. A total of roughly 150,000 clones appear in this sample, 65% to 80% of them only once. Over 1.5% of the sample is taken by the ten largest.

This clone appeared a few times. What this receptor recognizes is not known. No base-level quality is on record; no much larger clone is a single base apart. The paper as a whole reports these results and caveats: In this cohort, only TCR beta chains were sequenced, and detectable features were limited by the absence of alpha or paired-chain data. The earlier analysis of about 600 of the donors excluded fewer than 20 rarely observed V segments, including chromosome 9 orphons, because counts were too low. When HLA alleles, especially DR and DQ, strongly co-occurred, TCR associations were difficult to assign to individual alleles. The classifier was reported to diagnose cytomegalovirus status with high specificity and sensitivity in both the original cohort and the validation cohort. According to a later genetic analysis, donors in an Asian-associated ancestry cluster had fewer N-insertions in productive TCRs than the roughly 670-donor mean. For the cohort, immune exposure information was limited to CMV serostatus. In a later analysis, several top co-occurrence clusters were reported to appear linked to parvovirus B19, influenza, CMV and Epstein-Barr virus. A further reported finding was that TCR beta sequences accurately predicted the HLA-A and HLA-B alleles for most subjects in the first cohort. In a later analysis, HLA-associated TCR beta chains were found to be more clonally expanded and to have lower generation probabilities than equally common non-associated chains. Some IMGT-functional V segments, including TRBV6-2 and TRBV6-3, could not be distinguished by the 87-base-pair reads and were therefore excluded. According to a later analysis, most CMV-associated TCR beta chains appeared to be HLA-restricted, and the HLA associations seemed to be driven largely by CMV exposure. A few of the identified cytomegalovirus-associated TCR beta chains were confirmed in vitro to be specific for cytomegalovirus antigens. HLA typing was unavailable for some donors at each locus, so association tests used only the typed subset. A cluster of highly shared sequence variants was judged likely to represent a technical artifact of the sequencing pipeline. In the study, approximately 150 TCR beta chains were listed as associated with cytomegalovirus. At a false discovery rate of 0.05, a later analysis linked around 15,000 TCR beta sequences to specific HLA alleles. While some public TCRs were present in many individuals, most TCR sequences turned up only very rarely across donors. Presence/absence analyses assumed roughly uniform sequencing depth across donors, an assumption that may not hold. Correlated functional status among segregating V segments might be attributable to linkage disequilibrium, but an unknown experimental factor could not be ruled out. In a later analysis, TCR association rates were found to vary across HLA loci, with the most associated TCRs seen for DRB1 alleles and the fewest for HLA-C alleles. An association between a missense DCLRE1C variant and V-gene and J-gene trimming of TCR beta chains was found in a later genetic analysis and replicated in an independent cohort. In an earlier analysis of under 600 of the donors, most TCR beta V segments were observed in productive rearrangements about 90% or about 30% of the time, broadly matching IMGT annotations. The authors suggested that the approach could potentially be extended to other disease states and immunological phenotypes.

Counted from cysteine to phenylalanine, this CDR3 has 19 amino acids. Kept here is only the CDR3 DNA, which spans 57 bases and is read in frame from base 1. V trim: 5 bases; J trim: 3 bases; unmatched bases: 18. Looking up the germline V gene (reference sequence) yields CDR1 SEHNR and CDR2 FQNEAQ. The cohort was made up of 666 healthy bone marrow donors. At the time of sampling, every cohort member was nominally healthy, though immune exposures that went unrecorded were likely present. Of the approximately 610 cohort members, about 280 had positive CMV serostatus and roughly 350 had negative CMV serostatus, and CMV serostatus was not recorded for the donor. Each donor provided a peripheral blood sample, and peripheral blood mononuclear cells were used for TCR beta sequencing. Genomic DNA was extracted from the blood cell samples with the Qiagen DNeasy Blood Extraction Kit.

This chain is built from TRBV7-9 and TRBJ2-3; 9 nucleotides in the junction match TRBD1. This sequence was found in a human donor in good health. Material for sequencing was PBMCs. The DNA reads TGTGCCAGCAGCCCGGGACAACACGGGGGGACAGGGAGGACAGATACGCAGTATTTT. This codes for CASSPGQHGGTGRTDTQYF.